This T cell receptor (beta chain) comes out of a study of T cell repertoires in ileal Crohn's disease. Clones were read by immunoSEQ multiplex PCR, and TCRdb kept only the in-frame ones, dropping some. Of 13,000 or so clones listed, roughly 87% are singletons. The germline gives CDR1 SGHRS, CDR2 YFSETQ. V lost 5 bases and J lost 3; bases outside the gene matches: 1. This CDR3 contains 12 residues. Source material: ileal tissue. This sequence joins TRBV5-1 and TRBJ2-7; 8 positions match TRBD1. This TCR derives from an adult with Crohn's disease. The CDR3 sequence: CASSGQGYEQYF. The CDR3 DNA reads as TGCGCCAGCAGTGGACAGGGCTACGAGCAGTACTTC.